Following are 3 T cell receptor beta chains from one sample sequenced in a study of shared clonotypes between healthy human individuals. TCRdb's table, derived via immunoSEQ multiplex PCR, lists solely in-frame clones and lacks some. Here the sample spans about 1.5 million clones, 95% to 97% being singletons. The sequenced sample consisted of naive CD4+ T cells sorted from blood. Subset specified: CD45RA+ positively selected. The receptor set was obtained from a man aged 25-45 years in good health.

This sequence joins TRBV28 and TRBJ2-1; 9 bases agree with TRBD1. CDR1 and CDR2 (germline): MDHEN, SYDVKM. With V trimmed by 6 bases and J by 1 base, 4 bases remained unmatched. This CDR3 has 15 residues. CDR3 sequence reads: CASRGDRESYNEQFF. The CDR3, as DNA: TGTGCCAGCAGGGGGGACAGGGAGTCCTACAATGAGCAGTTCTTC.

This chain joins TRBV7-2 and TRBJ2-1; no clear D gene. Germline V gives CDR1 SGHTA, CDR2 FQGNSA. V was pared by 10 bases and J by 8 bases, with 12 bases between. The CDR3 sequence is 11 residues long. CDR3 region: CATAVTHEQFF. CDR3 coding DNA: TGTGCCACCGCCGTCACGCATGAGCAGTTCTTC.

CDR3 DNA: TGTGCCAGCAGCCCCGGGACAGGGGCTAGCCAGCCCCAGCATTTT. Translation gives CASSPGTGASQPQHF. The rearrangement uses TRBV5-5 and TRBJ1-5; 10 bases fit TRBD1. Per the germline V gene, CDR1 is SGHKS and CDR2 is YYEKEE (reference sequence). The CDR3 loop spans 15 amino acids. With V trimmed by 4 bases and J by 7 bases, 8 bases remained unmatched.